This T cell receptor beta chain comes out of a study of human thymus T cells. Using immunoSEQ multiplex PCR, the repertoire was profiled, and TCRdb retains in-frame clones only, with some absent. The profile covers tens of thousands of clones, with 94% appearing a single time and approximately 6% taken by the ten largest. This CDR3 has 12 residues. CDR1 and CDR2 (germline): LNHDA, SQIVND (reference sequence). V was trimmed by 7 bases and J by 4 bases, leaving 8 bases between them. The sample consisted of blood. The gene calls are TRBV19 and TRBJ1-5; D is unclear. This sequence was found in a boy under three years old with a congenital heart defect but otherwise immunologically healthy. The CDR3 DNA reads as TGTGCCAGTACACAGCGGAATCAGCCCCAGCATTTT. Translation gives CASTQRNQPQHF.